The 2 T cell receptor beta chains below were found in one sample sequenced in a study of T cells in Graves' hyperthyroidism and ophthalmopathy. RNA transcripts provided the source from which TCR beta CDR3 regions were amplified. Researchers ran a first-round RT-PCR on the TCR CDR3 using the HTBI primer set. TCRdb itself ran the multiplex PCR reads through MiXCR, one entry per CDR3 protein. The data hold about 770,000 distinct CDR3 sequences, with approximately 18% observed a single time. Input material: blood. These TCRs come from a woman aged 45-65 years with Graves' hyperthyroidism that later progressed to Graves' ophthalmopathy.

This sequence joins TRBV5-8 and TRBJ1-5; a possible D gene is TRBD1 (5 bases). The germline V gene encodes CDR1 SGHTS and CDR2 YDEGEE. The germline V and J ends were trimmed by 0 bases and 0 bases, with 16 bases remaining between them. The CDR3 has 18 residues. CDR3 in DNA: TGTGCCAGCAGCTTGGGGGGACGAGACCTCTATAGCAATCAGCCCCAGCATTTT. Translated, it gives CASSLGGRDLYSNQPQHF.

This clonotype was seen many times. CDR3 loop: CASSPRMAEDNYGYTF. The DNA for the CDR3 is TGTGCCAGCAGTCCACGGATGGCCGAGGATAACTATGGCTACACCTTC. The V gene is TRBV12-3 or TRBV12-4, the J gene TRBJ1-2; D gene uncertain. This CDR3 has 16 amino acids. V lost 5 bases and J 1 base, leaving 17 bases between the germline ends.